The table lists the clone carrying this TCR beta chain with many counts. The J segment lost 3 bases and the V segment lost 5 bases, leaving 10 bases of the junction unmatched. There are 17 residues in the CDR3. Germline CDR1 is SGHTA and CDR2 is FQGNSA. The sample belongs to a study of T cell repertoires in cytomegalovirus infection. Across the whole study: Signatures in public TCR beta sequences pointed to both CMV infection and matching HLA type.

TCRdb re-called the reads through MiXCR, storing one row per CDR3 protein. The table shows under 200,000 distinct CDR3 sequences, with roughly 9% occurring only once. The specimen sequenced was PBMCs. The chain uses TRBV7-2 and TRBJ2-4; TRBD2 matches 10 bases. This receptor was obtained from a human donor in good health (CMV status not recorded). Some clones in this sample may be carry-over from other donors' samples. The CDR3 is CASSRTGTSDGKNIQYF. In nucleotides, the CDR3 is TGTGCCAGCAGCCGCACCGGGACTAGCGACGGCAAAAACATTCAGTACTTC.